This T cell receptor (beta chain) emerged from a study of cytomegalovirus exposure and HLA in healthy donors. The wider study: An earlier analysis found fewer than 140 million unique TCR beta sequences from approximately 190 million T cells. Study-wide results and limits: There were some V segments, including TRBV6-2 and TRBV6-3, excluded as indistinguishable. Further analysis was carried out later, and it showed several of the most significant clusters appearing linked to common viral pathogens.

In the PCR, 60 Vbeta and 13 Jbeta primers were used. Profiling relied on immunoSEQ multiplex PCR, and the TCRdb table lists in-frame clones only, not all of them. The sample contains some 170,000 clones, about 80% of which appear only once. This CDR3 is 14 amino acids long. Germline values: CDR1 MNHNS, CDR2 SASEGT. The V gene lost 4 bases and the J gene lost 5 bases, with 11 bases spanning the gap. Details on this clone: Its antigen is unknown.

The rearrangement links TRBV6-1 to TRBJ2-2, with D perhaps TRBD1 (5 bases). This TCR came from a woman aged 60-75 years in good health and CMV-seropositive. Source material: PBMCs. CDR3 coding DNA: TGTGCCAGCAGTGTTATACAGGAGACCGGGGAGCTGTTTTTT. Amino acid sequence: CASSVIQETGELFF.